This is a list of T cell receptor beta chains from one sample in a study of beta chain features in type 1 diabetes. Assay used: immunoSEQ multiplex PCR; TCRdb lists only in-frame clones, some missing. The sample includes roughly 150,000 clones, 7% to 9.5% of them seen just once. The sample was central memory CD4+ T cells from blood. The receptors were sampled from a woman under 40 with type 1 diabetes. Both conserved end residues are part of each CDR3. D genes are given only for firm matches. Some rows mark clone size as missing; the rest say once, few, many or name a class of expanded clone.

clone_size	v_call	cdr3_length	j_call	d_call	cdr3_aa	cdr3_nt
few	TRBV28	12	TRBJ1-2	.	CASSFVNYGYTF	TGTGCCAGCAGTTTTGTAAACTATGGCTACACCTTC
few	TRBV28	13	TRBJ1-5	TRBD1	CASEGQGNQPQHF	TGTGCCAGTGAAGGACAGGGCAATCAGCCCCAGCATTTT
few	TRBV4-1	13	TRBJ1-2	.	CASSLQDGYGYTF	TGCGCCAGCAGCCTGCAGGATGGCTATGGCTACACCTTC
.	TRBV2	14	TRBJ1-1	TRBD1	CASSGNAGGTEAFF	TGTGCCAGCAGTGGTAACGCAGGGGGGACTGAAGCTTTCTTT
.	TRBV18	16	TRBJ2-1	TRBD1	CASSPPGQGPYNEQFF	TGTGCCAGCTCACCACCGGGACAGGGCCCCTACAATGAGCAGTTCTTC
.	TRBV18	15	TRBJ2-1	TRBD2	CASSALAGLGDEQFF	TGTGCCAGCTCGGCCCTAGCGGGACTGGGAGATGAGCAGTTCTTC
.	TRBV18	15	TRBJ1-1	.	CASSLRMVGDTEAFF	TGTGCCAGCTCGCTGAGAATGGTGGGAGACACTGAAGCTTTCTTT
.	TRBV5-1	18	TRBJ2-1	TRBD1	CASSGQGARTSVYNEQFF	TGCGCCAGCAGCGGACAGGGGGCCAGGACTAGCGTCTACAATGAGCAGTTCTTC
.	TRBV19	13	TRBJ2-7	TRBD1	CASSMGQTPLQYF	TGTGCCAGTAGTATGGGACAGACCCCTTTGCAGTACTTC
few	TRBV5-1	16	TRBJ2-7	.	CASSPALTGTAGEQYF	TGCGCCAGCAGCCCAGCGCTGACCGGGACCGCGGGAGAGCAGTACTTC
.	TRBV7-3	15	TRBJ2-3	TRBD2	CASSSAAGEADTQYF	TGTGCCAGCAGCTCCGCAGCGGGAGAAGCAGATACGCAGTATTTT
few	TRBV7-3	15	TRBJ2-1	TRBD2	CASSPGLADVNEQFF	TGTGCCAGCAGCCCCGGACTAGCGGACGTCAATGAGCAGTTCTTC
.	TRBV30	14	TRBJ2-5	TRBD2	CAWRAGGGQETQYF	TGTGCCTGGAGAGCGGGAGGGGGGCAAGAGACCCAGTACTTC
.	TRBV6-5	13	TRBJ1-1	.	CASSSRQNTEAFF	TGTGCCAGCAGTTCGAGACAGAACACTGAAGCTTTCTTT
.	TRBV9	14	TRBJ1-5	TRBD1	CASGGDSRNQPQHF	TGTGCCAGCGGTGGGGACAGCCGCAATCAGCCCCAGCATTTT
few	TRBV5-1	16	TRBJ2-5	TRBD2	CASSLVGAGIQETQYF	TGCGCCAGCAGCTTGGTGGGAGCGGGGATCCAAGAGACCCAGTACTTC
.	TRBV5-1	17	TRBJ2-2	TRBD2	CASSPRLAGGSSGELFF	TGCGCCAGCAGCCCGCGTCTAGCGGGAGGTTCTTCCGGGGAGCTGTTTTTT
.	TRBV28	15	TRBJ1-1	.	CASTTSWLLNTEAFF	TGTGCCAGCACAACAAGTTGGCTCCTGAACACTGAAGCTTTCTTT